This T cell receptor beta chain was recovered during a study of graft-versus-host responses after intestinal transplantation (dated by TCRdb to the early 2020s). For context, the study as a whole: Multivisceral, liver-intestinal, or isolated intestinal transplants were received by the recipients. Anti-thymocyte globulin induction was given to all recipients, followed by maintenance tacrolimus and steroids for around three years. Graft-versus-host and host-versus-graft alloreactive T cell clones were tracked in the graft, circulation and bone marrow after intestinal transplantation using bulk TCR-beta CDR3 sequencing. To identify alloreactive clones, pre-transplant mixed lymphocyte reaction products were sequenced and then compared with unstimulated pre-transplant donor and recipient T cells. The cohort enrolled 20 to 30 intestinal transplant recipients, one of whom was a retransplant, and a few patients without pretransplant specimens were excluded. Donor T cell macrochimerism was defined as a peak of at least 4% donor T cells among recipient peripheral blood mononuclear cells. Instead of going to the commercial service, samples from a few later patients were sequenced in-house on an Illumina MiSeq and processed with MiXCR. Overall study results and their limits: In patients with donor T cell macrochimerism, the allografts had high GvH to HvG T cell clonal ratios. Early after transplant, peak levels of circulating GvH clones were associated with declines in HvG clones. GvH clones were detected in recipient bone marrow, and some of these GvH clones were observed earlier in ileal mucosa or blood, consistent with an intestinal mucosal origin. Conclusions were limited by the relatively low number and heterogeneity of intestinal transplant patients.

The library was generated by the immunoSEQ multiplex PCR assay. For most patients, genomic DNA was isolated using the Qiagen DNeasy Blood and Tissue Kit and was shipped frozen to Adaptive Biotechnologies for TCR sequencing. High-throughput TCR-beta CDR3 sequencing of genomic DNA from most patients was performed by Adaptive Biotechnologies. Processing in the source paper ran as follows. TCR sequencing data were retrieved from Adaptive's ImmunoSEQ software for 18 patients, whereas a few other patients were processed with MiXCR and VDJtools. To correct CD4 versus CD8 sorting errors, any sequence found in both subsets at a frequency ratio below 5:1 was removed. CDR3 nucleotide sequences shared by donor and recipient were removed because the origin of these sequences could not be assigned. To count as alloreactive, a clone needed at least 2-fold expansion over unstimulated cells and a minimum CFSE-low frequency of 0.002% (template counts) or 0.001% (read counts). Clones detected in sequenced pre-transplant spleen, lymph node, or MLR CFSE-low populations of the donor or recipient were defined as mappable. The cumulative frequency of alloreactive clones was calculated as a percentage of all sequences, weighted by copy number. Entries here come from immuneACCESS through TCRdb and include only in-frame sequences with V and J called. Some clones fail to appear in such tables; in the studies checked, an unresolved V gene covers under half of the shortfall, and the cause of the remainder is unknown. That table supplies the V and J calls and clone size; D and trimming were determined from the DNA. Within this sample are around 100,000 clones, with about 90% of them counted one time only. Clones ranked in the top ten supply about 0.9% of the sample.

Trimming at the junction amounts to 2 bases on V and 6 bases on J, and the germline ends lie 10 bases apart. The CDR1 and CDR2 encoded by the germline V gene (reference sequence) are WNHNN and SYGVQD. The CDR3 covers 14 residues, taking in both the cysteine and the phenylalanine. This entry keeps only the CDR3 DNA: 42 bases, framed from base 1. Comment on this clone: It has no known antigen specificity. Base qualities are not provided; no much larger clone lies one nucleotide away.

The sample's time point, from its label and the paper: cells obtained before transplantation from donor or recipient. CD3+CD4+ and CD3+CD8+ populations were FACS-sorted from unstimulated pre-transplant donor and recipient cells taken from spleen or lymph nodes. Sequencing was performed on unstimulated CD4+ T cells sorted from spleen or lymph node cells, taken before transplant. This sequence originates from a human donor who was the organ donor for an intestinal transplant. The chain was built from TRBV10-1 and TRBJ2-2; the D region possibly corresponds to TRBD2 (6 bases align). The sequenced DNA is TGCGCCAGCAGTGAGACTAGCACCCCCGGGGAGCTGTTTTTT. This yields the protein CASSETSTPGELFF.